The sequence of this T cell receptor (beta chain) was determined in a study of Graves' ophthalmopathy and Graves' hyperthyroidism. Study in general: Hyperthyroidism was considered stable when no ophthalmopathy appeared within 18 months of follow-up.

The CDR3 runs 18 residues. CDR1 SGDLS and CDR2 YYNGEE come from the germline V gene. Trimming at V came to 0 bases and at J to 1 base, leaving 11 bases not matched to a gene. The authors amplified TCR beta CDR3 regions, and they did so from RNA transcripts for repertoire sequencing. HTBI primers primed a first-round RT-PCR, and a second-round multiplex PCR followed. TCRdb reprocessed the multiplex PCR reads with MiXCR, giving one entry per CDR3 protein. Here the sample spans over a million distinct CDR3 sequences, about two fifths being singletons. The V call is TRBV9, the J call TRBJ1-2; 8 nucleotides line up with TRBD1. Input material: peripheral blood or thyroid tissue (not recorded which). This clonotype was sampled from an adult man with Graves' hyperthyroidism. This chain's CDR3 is CASSVAEDRVRYNYGYTF. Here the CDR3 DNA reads TGTGCCAGCAGCGTAGCTGAGGACAGGGTCCGGTATAACTATGGCTACACCTTC.